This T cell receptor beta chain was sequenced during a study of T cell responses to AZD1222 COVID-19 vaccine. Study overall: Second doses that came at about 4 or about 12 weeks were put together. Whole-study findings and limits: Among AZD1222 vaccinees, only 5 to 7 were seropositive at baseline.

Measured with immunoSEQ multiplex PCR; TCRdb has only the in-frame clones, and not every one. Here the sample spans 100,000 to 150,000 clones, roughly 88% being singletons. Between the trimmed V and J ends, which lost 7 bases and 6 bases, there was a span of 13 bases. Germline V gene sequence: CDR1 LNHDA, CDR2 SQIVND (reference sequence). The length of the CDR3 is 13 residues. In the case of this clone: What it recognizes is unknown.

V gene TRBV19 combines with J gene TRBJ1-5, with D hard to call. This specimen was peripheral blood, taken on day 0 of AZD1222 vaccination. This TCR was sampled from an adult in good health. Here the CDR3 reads CASTPMRSQPQHF. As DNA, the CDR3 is TGTGCCAGTACCCCTATGCGGAGTCAGCCCCAGCATTTT.